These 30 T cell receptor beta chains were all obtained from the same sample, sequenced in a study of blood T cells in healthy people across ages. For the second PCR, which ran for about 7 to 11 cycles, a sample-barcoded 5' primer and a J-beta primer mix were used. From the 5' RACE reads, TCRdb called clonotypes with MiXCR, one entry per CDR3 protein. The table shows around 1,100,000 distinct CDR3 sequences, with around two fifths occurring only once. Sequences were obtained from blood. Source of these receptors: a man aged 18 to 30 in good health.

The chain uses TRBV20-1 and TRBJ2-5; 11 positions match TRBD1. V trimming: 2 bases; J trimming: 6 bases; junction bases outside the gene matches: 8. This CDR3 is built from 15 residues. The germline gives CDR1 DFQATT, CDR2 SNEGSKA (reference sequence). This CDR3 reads CSARRDRGERKTQYF. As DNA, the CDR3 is TGCAGTGCTAGAAGGGACAGGGGGGAAAGAAAGACCCAGTACTTC.

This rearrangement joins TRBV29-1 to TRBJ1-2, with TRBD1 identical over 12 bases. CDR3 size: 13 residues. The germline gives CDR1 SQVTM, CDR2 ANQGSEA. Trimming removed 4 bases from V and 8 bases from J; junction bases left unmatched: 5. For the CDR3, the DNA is TGCAGCGTTGGGGACAGGGGGCGAAGCGGCTACACCTTC. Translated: CSVGDRGRSGYTF.

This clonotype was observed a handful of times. DNA for the CDR3: TGCAGTGCTGCCAGACTAGCGGGAATTAACAATGAGCAGTTCTTC. Amino acid sequence: CSAARLAGINNEQFF. The chain recombines TRBV20-1 with TRBJ2-1, with 11 bases matching TRBD2. V lost 5 bases, J lost 5 bases, and 8 bases stayed unmatched. Germline assignment: CDR1 DFQATT and CDR2 SNEGSKA (reference sequence). This CDR3 has 15 amino acids.

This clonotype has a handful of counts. CDR3 amino acids: CASSLQGITRSNEQFF. In DNA, the CDR3 is TGTGCCAGCAGCTTGCAAGGGATCACTCGATCCAATGAGCAGTTCTTC. The V call is TRBV13, the J call TRBJ2-1; D unclear. Trimming shortened V by 3 bases and J by 6 bases, and 18 bases separated the two germline ends. Germline V CDR1 and CDR2: PRHDT, FYEKMQ (reference sequence). The CDR3 is 16 amino acids.

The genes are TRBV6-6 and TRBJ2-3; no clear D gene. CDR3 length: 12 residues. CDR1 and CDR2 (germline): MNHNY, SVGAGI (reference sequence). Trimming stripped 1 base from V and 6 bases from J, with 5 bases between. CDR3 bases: TGTGCCAGCAGTTACTTCGAGGATACGCAGTATTTT. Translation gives CASSYFEDTQYF.

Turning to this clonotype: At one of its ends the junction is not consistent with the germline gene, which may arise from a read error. In nucleotides, the CDR3 is TGTGCCAGCAGCTTCTCCAGAGGTTCACCCCCCCACTTT. Translated: CASSFSRGSPPHF. V and J are TRBV11-2 and TRBJ1-6, with unresolved D. The CDR3 runs to 13 residues. Germline V gives CDR1 SGHAT, CDR2 FQNNGV.

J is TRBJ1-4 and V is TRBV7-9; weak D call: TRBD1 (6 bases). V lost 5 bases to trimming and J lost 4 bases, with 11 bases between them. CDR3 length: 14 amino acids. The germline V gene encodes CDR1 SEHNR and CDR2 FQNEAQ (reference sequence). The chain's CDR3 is CASSQDSFNEKLFF. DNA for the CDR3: TGTGCCAGCAGCCAGGACAGTTTTAATGAAAAACTGTTTTTT.

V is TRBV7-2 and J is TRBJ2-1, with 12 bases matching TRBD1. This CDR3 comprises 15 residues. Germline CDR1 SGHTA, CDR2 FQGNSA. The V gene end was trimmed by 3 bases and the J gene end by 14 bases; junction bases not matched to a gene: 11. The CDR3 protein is CASSLGQGAYFRKFF. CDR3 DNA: TGTGCCAGCAGCTTGGGACAGGGGGCGTATTTTCGAAAGTTCTTC.

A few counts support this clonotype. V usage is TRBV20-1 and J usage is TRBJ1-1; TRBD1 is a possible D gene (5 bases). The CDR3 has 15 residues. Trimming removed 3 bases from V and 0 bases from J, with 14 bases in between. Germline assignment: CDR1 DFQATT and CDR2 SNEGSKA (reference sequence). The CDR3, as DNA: TGCAGTGCTAGTGGGGGGAACAGCATGAACACTGAAGCTTTCTTT. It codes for CSASGGNSMNTEAFF.

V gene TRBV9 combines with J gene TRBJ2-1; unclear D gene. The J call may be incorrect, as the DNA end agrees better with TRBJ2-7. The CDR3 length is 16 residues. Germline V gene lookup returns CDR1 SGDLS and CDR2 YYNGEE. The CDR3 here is CASSYTETATSYEQYF. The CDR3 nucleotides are TGTGCCAGCAGCTATACCGAGACTGCGACTTCCTACGAGCAGTACTTC.

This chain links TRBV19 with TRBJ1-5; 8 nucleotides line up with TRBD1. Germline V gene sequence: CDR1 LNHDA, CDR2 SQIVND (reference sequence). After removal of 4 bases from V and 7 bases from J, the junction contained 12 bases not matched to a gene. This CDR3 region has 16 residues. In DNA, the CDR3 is TGTGCCAGTAGTAAAATTACAGGGGGATCTGACCAGCCCCAGCATTTT. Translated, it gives CASSKITGGSDQPQHF. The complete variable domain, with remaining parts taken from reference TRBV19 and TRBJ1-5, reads DGGITQSPKYLFRKEGQNVTLSCEQNLNHDAMYWYRQDPGQGLRLIYYSQIVNDFQKGDIAEGYSVSREKKESFPLTVTSAQKNPTAFYLCASSKITGGSDQPQHFGDGTRLSIL.

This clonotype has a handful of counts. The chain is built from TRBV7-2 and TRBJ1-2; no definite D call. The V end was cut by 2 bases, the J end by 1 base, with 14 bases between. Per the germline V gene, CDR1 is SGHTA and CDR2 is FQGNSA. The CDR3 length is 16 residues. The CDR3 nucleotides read TGTGCCAGCAGCTTATCTAGCCTCGACGATAACTATGGCTACACCTTC. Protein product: CASSLSSLDDNYGYTF.

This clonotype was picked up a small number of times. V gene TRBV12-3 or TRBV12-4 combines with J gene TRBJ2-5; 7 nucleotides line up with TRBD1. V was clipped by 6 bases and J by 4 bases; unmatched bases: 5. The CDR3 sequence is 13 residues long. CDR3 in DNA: TGTGCCAGCAGAGCGACAGGGCGAGAGACCCAGTACTTC. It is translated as CASRATGRETQYF.

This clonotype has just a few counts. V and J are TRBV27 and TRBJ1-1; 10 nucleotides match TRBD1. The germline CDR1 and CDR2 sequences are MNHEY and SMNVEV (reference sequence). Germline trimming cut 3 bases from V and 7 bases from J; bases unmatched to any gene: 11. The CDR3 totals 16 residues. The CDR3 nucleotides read TGTGCCAGCAGTTTCGTGGGACAGGGGTTTGATGGTGAAGCTTTCTTT. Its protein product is CASSFVGQGFDGEAFF.

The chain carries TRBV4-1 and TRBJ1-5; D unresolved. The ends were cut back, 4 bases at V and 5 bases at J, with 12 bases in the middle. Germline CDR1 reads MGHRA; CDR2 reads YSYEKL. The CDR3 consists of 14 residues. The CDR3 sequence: CASSPLDGDQPQHF. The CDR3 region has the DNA TGCGCCAGCAGCCCCCTAGATGGGGATCAGCCCCAGCATTTT.

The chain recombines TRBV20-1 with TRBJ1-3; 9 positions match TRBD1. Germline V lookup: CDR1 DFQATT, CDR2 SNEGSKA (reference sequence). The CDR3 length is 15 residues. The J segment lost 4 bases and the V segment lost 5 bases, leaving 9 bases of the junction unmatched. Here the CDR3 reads CSAADTGGFGNTIYF. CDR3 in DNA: TGCAGTGCTGCCGACACAGGGGGCTTCGGAAACACCATATATTTT.

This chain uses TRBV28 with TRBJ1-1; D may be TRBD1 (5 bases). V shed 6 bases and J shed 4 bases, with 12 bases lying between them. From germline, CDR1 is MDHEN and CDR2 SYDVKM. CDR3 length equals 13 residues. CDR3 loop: CASSRGEVTEAFF. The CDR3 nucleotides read TGTGCCAGCAGCCGGGGGGAAGTCACTGAAGCTTTCTTT.

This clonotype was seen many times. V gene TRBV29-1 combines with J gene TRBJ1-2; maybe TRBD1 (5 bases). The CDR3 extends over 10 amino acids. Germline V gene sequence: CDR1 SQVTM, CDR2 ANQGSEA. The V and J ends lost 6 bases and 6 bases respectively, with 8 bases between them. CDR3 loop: CSVTGDGYTF. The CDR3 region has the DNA TGCAGCGTCACGGGGGATGGCTACACCTTC.

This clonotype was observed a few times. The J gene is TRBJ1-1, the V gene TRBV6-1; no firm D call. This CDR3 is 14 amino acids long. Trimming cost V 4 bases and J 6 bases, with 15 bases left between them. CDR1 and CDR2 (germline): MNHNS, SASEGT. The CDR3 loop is CASSADKTSPEAFF. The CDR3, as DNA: TGTGCCAGCAGTGCAGACAAAACCTCTCCTGAAGCTTTCTTT.

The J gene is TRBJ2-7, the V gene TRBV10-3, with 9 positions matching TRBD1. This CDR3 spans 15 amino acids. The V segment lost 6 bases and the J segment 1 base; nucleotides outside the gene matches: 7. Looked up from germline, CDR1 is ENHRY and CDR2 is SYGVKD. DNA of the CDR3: TGTGCCATCAGCCAGGGACAGGGCCCTTCCTACGAGCAGTACTTC. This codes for CAISQGQGPSYEQYF.

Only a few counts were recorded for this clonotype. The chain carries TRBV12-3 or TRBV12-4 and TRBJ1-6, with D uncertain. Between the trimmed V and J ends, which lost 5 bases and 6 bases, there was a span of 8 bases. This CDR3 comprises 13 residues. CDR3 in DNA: TGTGCCAGCAGTCTTAGACTTAATTCACCCCTCCACTTT. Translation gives CASSLRLNSPLHF.

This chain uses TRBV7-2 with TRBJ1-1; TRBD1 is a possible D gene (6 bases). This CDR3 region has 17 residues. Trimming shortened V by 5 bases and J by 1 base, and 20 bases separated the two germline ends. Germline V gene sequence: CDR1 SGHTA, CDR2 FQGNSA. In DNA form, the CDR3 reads TGTGCCAGCAGCCCCCATTTGGAGGGACACGCGAACACTGAAGCTTTCTTT. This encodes CASSPHLEGHANTEAFF.

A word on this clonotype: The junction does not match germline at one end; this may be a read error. Here the CDR3 reads CASSLRGYSGRDEELFF. The CDR3 nucleotides read TGCGCCAGCAGCCTCCGAGGGTATTCGGGAAGAGATGAAGAACTGTTTTTT. The chain has TRBV5-1 and TRBJ1-4; D call uncertain. The length of the CDR3 is 17 residues. From germline, CDR1 is SGHRS and CDR2 YFSETQ.

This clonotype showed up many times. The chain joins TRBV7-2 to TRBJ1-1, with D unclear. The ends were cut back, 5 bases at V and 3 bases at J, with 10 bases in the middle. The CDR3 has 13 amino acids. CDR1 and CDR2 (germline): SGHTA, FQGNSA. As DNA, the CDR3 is TGTGCCAGCAGCAAGAGGTGGGACACTGAAGCTTTCTTT. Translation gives CASSKRWDTEAFF.

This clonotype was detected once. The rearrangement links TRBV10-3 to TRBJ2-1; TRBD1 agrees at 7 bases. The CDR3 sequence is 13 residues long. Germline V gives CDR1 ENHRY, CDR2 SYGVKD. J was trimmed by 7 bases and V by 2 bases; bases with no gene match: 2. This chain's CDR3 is CAISEAGGNEQFF. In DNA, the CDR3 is TGTGCCATCAGTGAGGCAGGGGGTAATGAGCAGTTCTTC.

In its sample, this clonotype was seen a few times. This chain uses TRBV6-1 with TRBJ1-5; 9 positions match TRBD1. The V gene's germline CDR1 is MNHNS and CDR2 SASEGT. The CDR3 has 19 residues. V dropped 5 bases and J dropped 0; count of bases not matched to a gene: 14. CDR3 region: CASSPRDRVGSFSNQPQHF. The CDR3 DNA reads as TGTGCCAGCAGTCCCCGGGACAGGGTTGGCTCGTTTAGCAATCAGCCCCAGCATTTT.

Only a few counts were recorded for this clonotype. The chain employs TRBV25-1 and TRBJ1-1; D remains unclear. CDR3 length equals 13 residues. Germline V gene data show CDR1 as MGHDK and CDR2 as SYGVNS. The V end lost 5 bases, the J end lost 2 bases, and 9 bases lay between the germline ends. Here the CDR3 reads CASSMTLNTEAFF. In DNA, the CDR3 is TGTGCCAGCAGTATGACCCTCAACACTGAAGCTTTCTTT.

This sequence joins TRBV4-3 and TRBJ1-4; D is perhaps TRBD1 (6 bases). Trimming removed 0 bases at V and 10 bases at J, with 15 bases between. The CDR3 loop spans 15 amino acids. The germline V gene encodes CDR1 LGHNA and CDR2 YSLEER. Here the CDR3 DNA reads TGCGCCAGCAGCCAAGAAGGGCAGGGGACCCCAAAACTGTTTTTT. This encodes CASSQEGQGTPKLFF.

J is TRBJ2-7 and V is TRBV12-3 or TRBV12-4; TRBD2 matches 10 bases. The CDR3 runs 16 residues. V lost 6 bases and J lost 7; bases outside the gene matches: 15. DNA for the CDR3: TGTGCCAGCAGGCCTAAGCGGGGGGGTCTCTACAATGAGCAGTACTTC. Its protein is CASRPKRGGLYNEQYF.

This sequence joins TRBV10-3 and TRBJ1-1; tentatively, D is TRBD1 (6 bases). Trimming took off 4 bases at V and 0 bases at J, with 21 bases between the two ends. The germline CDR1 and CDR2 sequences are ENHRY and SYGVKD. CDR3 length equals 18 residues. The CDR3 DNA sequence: TGTGCCATCAGTGCTGGTCAGGGGAGAATGGCAGTGAACACTGAAGCTTTCTTT. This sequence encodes CAISAGQGRMAVNTEAFF.